What follows are 12 T cell receptor beta chains derived from one specimen sequenced in a study of early T cells in non-severe SARS-CoV-2 infection. TCRdb recomputed calls from the 5' RACE reads with MiXCR, one row per CDR3 protein. The sample records tens of thousands of distinct CDR3 sequences, roughly 15% being singletons. Source: whole blood, taken at baseline. The source is an adult who was a healthcare worker with PCR-confirmed SARS-CoV-2 infection or an uninfected control (not recorded which).

The V call is TRBV7-2, the J call TRBJ1-5; D is unclear. V lost 5 bases and J 4 bases, leaving 12 bases between the germline ends. CDR1 is SGHTA, CDR2 FQGNSA, per germline. This CDR3 has 14 residues. The CDR3 loop reads CASSALAGNQPQHF. The CDR3, as DNA: TGTGCCAGCAGCGCCCTGGCGGGAAATCAGCCCCAGCATTTT.

The rearrangement links TRBV2 to TRBJ2-7; D might be TRBD2 (6 bases). Looked up from germline, CDR1 is SNHLY and CDR2 is FYNNEI. With 6 bases removed from V and 1 base from J, the gap between germline ends came to 7 bases. CDR3 length: 12 residues. The CDR3 is CASRLASYEQYF. The CDR3 coding sequence is TGTGCCAGCAGGCTAGCGTCCTACGAGCAGTACTTC.

This clonotype was observed a few times. This chain connects TRBV7-2 to TRBJ2-7, with 7 bases lining up with TRBD1. The CDR3 is 15 residues long. Germline V gene lookup returns CDR1 SGHTA and CDR2 FQGNSA. With 1 base clipped from V and 5 bases from J, the junction kept 8 bases outside the gene matches. CDR3 coding DNA: TGTGCCAGCAGCTTAGAGGGCCTAGGGGGCGACGAGCAGTACTTC. As protein: CASSLEGLGGDEQYF.

The V gene is TRBV30, the J gene TRBJ1-2, with 8 positions matching TRBD1. The CDR3 length is 14 residues. The J segment lost 8 bases and the V segment lost 8 bases, leaving 16 bases of the junction unmatched. Germline assignment: CDR1 GTSNPN and CDR2 SVGIG (reference sequence). CDR3: CAGDGDRPMEGYTF. The CDR3 nucleotides read TGTGCCGGGGACGGGGACAGGCCCATGGAGGGCTACACCTTC.

The V call is TRBV11-2, the J call TRBJ2-7; 9 bases agree with TRBD1. The CDR3 runs 15 residues. The J segment lost 3 bases and the V segment lost 4 bases, leaving 7 bases of the junction unmatched. The V gene's germline CDR1 is SGHAT and CDR2 FQNNGV. DNA of the CDR3: TGTGCCAGCAGCTCCGCCGGGACAGGGATCTACGAGCAGTACTTC. Residues: CASSSAGTGIYEQYF. Complete variable domain (other parts from reference TRBV11-2 and TRBJ2-7): EAGVAQSPRYKIIEKRQSVAFWCNPISGHATLYWYQQILGQGPKLLIQFQNNGVVDDSQLPKDRFSAERLKGVDSTLKIQPAKLEDSAVYLCASSSAGTGIYEQYFGPGTRLTVT.

J is TRBJ2-4 and V is TRBV14; D is unresolved. The CDR3 covers 13 residues. The germline V gene encodes CDR1 SGHDN and CDR2 FVKESK. V lost 1 base to trimming and J lost 3 bases, with 4 bases between them. The CDR3 protein is CASSQGLKNIQYF. The CDR3 DNA reads as TGTGCCAGCAGCCAAGGACTCAAAAACATTCAGTACTTC.

This chain links TRBV13 with TRBJ1-1; weak D call: TRBD1 (5 bases). Trimming left V 5 bases short and J 3 bases short, with 10 bases between. Germline loops: CDR1 PRHDT, CDR2 FYEKMQ (reference sequence). The CDR3 has 13 residues. CDR3 region: CASSLLGDTEAFF. In nucleotides, the CDR3 is TGTGCCAGCAGCCTCTTGGGGGACACTGAAGCTTTCTTT.

The genes are TRBV7-9 and TRBJ2-7; D gene unclear. V shed 3 bases and J shed 2 bases, with 5 bases lying between them. The CDR3 is 12 amino acids. Germline V CDR1 and CDR2: SEHNR, FQNEAQ (reference sequence). CDR3 bases: TGTGCCAGCAGCTTGGTGGCCTACGAGCAGTACTTC. This sequence encodes CASSLVAYEQYF.

This clonotype was detected many times. The J gene is TRBJ1-1, the V gene TRBV25-1, with 11 bases lining up with TRBD1. Germline CDR1 and CDR2: MGHDK and SYGVNS. V was pared by 8 bases and J by 3 bases, with 8 bases of the junction left unmatched. The length of the CDR3 is 15 residues. The CDR3 DNA follows: TGTGCCAGCCCCGAGGGGGACAGGGGGGACACTGAAGCTTTCTTT. Protein sequence: CASPEGDRGDTEAFF. Full variable domain (missing parts from reference TRBV25-1 and TRBJ1-1): EADIYQTPRYLVIGTGKKITLECSQTMGHDKMYWYQQDPGMELHLIHYSYGVNSTEKGDLSSESTVSRIRTEHFPLTLESARPSHTSQYLCASPEGDRGDTEAFFGQGTRLTVV.

This clonotype was found a few times. At one boundary the junction diverges from the germline segment, which might be a read error. This chain connects TRBV27 to TRBJ1-1, with TRBD1 matching over 8 bases. This CDR3 is 15 amino acids long. The germline V gene has CDR1 MNHEY and CDR2 SMNVEV (reference sequence). CDR3 coding DNA: TGTGTCAGCAGCGAGCAGGGGGCTGGGATAACTGAAGCTTTCTTT. Translated, it gives CVSSEQGAGITEAFF.

The rearrangement links TRBV12-3 or TRBV12-4 to TRBJ2-7; D perhaps matches TRBD2 (5 bases). The length of the CDR3 is 14 residues. The V end was cut by 5 bases, the J end by 0 bases, with 11 bases between. CDR3 amino acids: CASSHGGFSYEQYF. In DNA, the CDR3 is TGTGCCAGCAGTCACGGCGGGTTCTCCTACGAGCAGTACTTC.

This clonotype came up a few times. The chain carries TRBV6-6 and TRBJ1-1, with TRBD1 identical over 7 bases. J was trimmed by 1 base and V by 0 bases; bases with no gene match: 2. CDR1 and CDR2 (germline): MNHNY, SVGAGI (reference sequence). The CDR3 is made up of 15 amino acids. CDR3 sequence: CASSYSRTGNTEAFF. The CDR3 DNA follows: TGTGCCAGCAGTTACTCTAGGACAGGGAACACTGAAGCTTTCTTT.